This is a list of T cell receptor beta chains from one sample in a study of CD8+ T cells in alopecia areata. TCRdb's table, derived via immunoSEQ multiplex PCR, lists solely in-frame clones and lacks some. The sample has approximately 180,000 clones; 58% are singletons. Specimen: CD4+ T cells sorted from blood, collected at approximately week 61, from a patient treated with tofacitinib. The receptor source for this set is a human donor with alopecia areata. The CDR3 runs from the conserved cysteine through the conserved F or W. Fields, in order: CDR3 protein, J gene, V gene.

CDR3aa: CASSSGTSGGAQGAQYF
j_gene: TRBJ2-5
v_gene: TRBV5-1

CDR3aa: CSVPRTPVGTEQFF
j_gene: TRBJ2-1
v_gene: TRBV29-1

CDR3aa: CASSLDGGVTGEQYF
j_gene: TRBJ2-7
v_gene: TRBV7-6

CDR3aa: CAIMETDTQYF
j_gene: TRBJ2-3
v_gene: TRBV10-3

CDR3aa: CASSLGRTGSYEQYF
j_gene: TRBJ2-7
v_gene: TRBV5-1

CDR3aa: CATSIPGQAYIGYTF
j_gene: TRBJ1-2
v_gene: TRBV15

CDR3aa: CASSPGQGGYTF
j_gene: TRBJ1-2
v_gene: TRBV7-8

CDR3aa: CASSRQSNSPLHF
j_gene: TRBJ1-6
v_gene: TRBV7-2

CDR3aa: CASRKSDRGNSPLHF
j_gene: TRBJ1-6
v_gene: TRBV10-2

CDR3aa: CASSEHTVMETQYF
j_gene: TRBJ2-5
v_gene: TRBV6-1

CDR3aa: CASSQGSAEAFF
j_gene: TRBJ1-1
v_gene: TRBV6-5

CDR3aa: CASSQNRWEKLFF
j_gene: TRBJ1-4
v_gene: TRBV4-1

CDR3aa: CASSPETGKVYTF
j_gene: TRBJ1-2
v_gene: TRBV18

CDR3aa: CASSTTGMSTDTQYF
j_gene: TRBJ2-3
v_gene: TRBV25-1

CDR3aa: CASSTRSEGAGGYTF
j_gene: TRBJ1-2
v_gene: TRBV7-9

CDR3aa: CASSLRGTGVDETQYF
j_gene: TRBJ2-5
v_gene: TRBV5-1

CDR3aa: CASSQGQGQETQYF
j_gene: TRBJ2-5
v_gene: TRBV11-2

CDR3aa: CSVVGTTGYTF
j_gene: TRBJ1-2
v_gene: TRBV29-1

CDR3aa: CSVSRGRPPTYNEQFF
j_gene: TRBJ2-1
v_gene: TRBV29-1

CDR3aa: CASSLGAANTEAFF
j_gene: TRBJ1-1
v_gene: TRBV5-1

CDR3aa: CAWRDDWDTGELFF
j_gene: TRBJ2-2
v_gene: TRBV30

CDR3aa: CSVDVTGGYEQYF
j_gene: TRBJ2-7
v_gene: TRBV29-1

CDR3aa: CASSFSSGGAGETQYF
j_gene: TRBJ2-5
v_gene: TRBV7-8

CDR3aa: CASSLVAGIYTDTQYF
j_gene: TRBJ2-3
v_gene: TRBV7-9

CDR3aa: CSVEYGGGYTF
j_gene: TRBJ1-2
v_gene: TRBV29-1

CDR3aa: CASSFGPANTEAFF
j_gene: TRBJ1-1
v_gene: TRBV27

CDR3aa: CASSLQGMNTEAFF
j_gene: TRBJ1-1
v_gene: TRBV2

CDR3aa: CASSPRGTSGGTPHNEQFF
j_gene: TRBJ2-1
v_gene: TRBV19

CDR3aa: CASSSGPNTEAFF
j_gene: TRBJ1-1
v_gene: TRBV7-9

CDR3aa: CASGTVGGTEAFF
j_gene: TRBJ1-1
v_gene: TRBV12-5

CDR3aa: CSARTGIAYEQYF
j_gene: TRBJ2-7
v_gene: TRBV29-1

CDR3aa: CASSLRGDHVYEQYF
j_gene: TRBJ2-7
v_gene: TRBV27

CDR3aa: CASSLGEARPGGKYF
j_gene: TRBJ2-7
v_gene: TRBV7-6

CDR3aa: CAWNLPGTGYIQYF
j_gene: TRBJ2-4
v_gene: TRBV30

CDR3aa: CASYRWGEQFF
j_gene: TRBJ2-1
v_gene: TRBV30

CDR3aa: CASSESRNVQETQYF
j_gene: TRBJ2-5
v_gene: TRBV2

CDR3aa: CSVAPYEAFF
j_gene: TRBJ1-1
v_gene: TRBV29-1

CDR3aa: CASSPRTGVSTEAFF
j_gene: TRBJ1-1
v_gene: TRBV18

CDR3aa: CASSLERNPNEKLFF
j_gene: TRBJ1-4
v_gene: TRBV5-6

CDR3aa: CASSEGARNQPQHF
j_gene: TRBJ1-5
v_gene: TRBV2

CDR3aa: CASSPLGRSYGYTF
j_gene: TRBJ1-2
v_gene: TRBV27

CDR3aa: CAWNGQVGTDTQYF
j_gene: TRBJ2-3
v_gene: TRBV30

CDR3aa: CSASFPRGYTF
j_gene: TRBJ1-2
v_gene: TRBV29-1